This is a list of T cell receptor beta chains from one sample in a study of shared clonotypes between healthy human individuals. The table came from immunoSEQ multiplex PCR; TCRdb's copy has only in-frame clones and leaves some out. In the table there are 470,000 or so clones, roughly 80% of which are singletons. Material: PBMCs. The receptors shown here come from a woman aged 40 to 55 in good health. Some clones in this sample may be carry-over from other donors' samples. Both conserved end residues are part of each CDR3. The D gene is left open where the match is weak.

TRBJ2-7,TRBD2,TRBV28,CASSLGVAGPSYEQYF
TRBJ1-5,NA,TRBV7-6,CASSLAENQPQHF
TRBJ2-7,TRBD1,TRBV28,CASTRTGTYEQYF
TRBJ1-1,NA,TRBV6-6,CASNYRDDEAFF
TRBJ2-5,NA,TRBV28,CASRTQGRETQYF
TRBJ1-2,NA,TRBV5-5,CASSYASGLYNYGYTF
TRBJ2-1,TRBD2,TRBV19,CASTHPGLAGRAGEQFF
TRBJ1-5,TRBD1,TRBV19,CASSIRDSISNQPQHF
TRBJ1-4,NA,TRBV7-9,CASSPGLTNEKLFF
TRBJ2-7,TRBD2,TRBV27,CASSFVRTSGFYEQYF
TRBJ2-4,TRBD2,TRBV7-9,CASSLVGAGAQNIQYF
TRBJ2-2,NA,TRBV6-1,CANLHLASAGELFF
TRBJ2-2,NA,TRBV19,CASTPQDGYTGELFF
TRBJ2-1,TRBD2,TRBV7-3,CASSSLAGDEQFF